This T cell receptor (beta chain) was found in a study of T-cell memory formation after mild COVID-19 listed by TCRdb under 2021. For the wider study: TCR sequence clusters from the two donors were found to be largely donor specific. Two young, previously healthy adult volunteers made up the cohort, one male and one female. In a couple of donors, T-cell clones that expanded and contracted after mild COVID-19 were tracked by sequencing TCRalpha and TCRbeta repertoires over time. Summary of the overall study and its limitations: Some responding clones were found in pre-infection memory, which suggests that pre-existing cross-reactive memory T cells took part in the SARS-CoV-2 response. The study included only a couple of mild cases, and larger cohorts that include severe cases with pre-infection samples were judged to be necessary. SARS-CoV-2 specificity was not confirmed for the second-wave clones peaking on day 37. From day 15 to 85, contracting clones showed balanced CD4/CD8 phenotypes, whereas a second wave of clones that expanded from day 15 to 37 leaned towards CD4+. Contracting CD4+ clones turned up mainly in the CM and EM memory subsets, whereas EMRA was where CD8+ clones were enriched.

V has 4 bases trimmed and J has 1 base trimmed; junction bases matching no gene number 19. Inclusive of the bounding cysteine and phenylalanine, the CDR3 is 21 residues long. The only DNA kept is the CDR3, 63 bases in frame from the first base. CDR1 is given as SGHTA and CDR2 as FQGNSA, both from the germline V gene. This clonotype has more than one count but fewer than ten. Its binding antigen is unknown. No base-level quality is on record; no much larger clone is a single base apart. Ficoll-Paque density gradient centrifugation was used to isolate PBMCs. Sequenced using an Illumina NovaSeq 6000. TCRalpha and TCRbeta cDNA libraries were constructed by 5'RACE with constant-segment primers, with sample barcodes and unique molecular identifiers being introduced. RNA was extracted from every sample with Trizol reagent. The libraries were amplified in two PCR steps, and the second step added a second sample barcode and Illumina TruSeq adapters. Libraries were sequenced on an Illumina NovaSeq with 2 x 150 bp paired-end reads. The original methods were these. Reads were demultiplexed and collapsed into UMI-guided consensus sequences with migec v1.2.7. With mixcr v2.1.11, UMI consensuses were aligned to TRA and TRB V and J templates and assembled into clonotypes. Clonotypes were classified as expanded or contracted when called significant by both edgeR and NoisET, with noise models trained on biological replicates. For edgeR calls, the cutoffs were a false discovery rate-adjusted p below 0.01 and a log2 fold-change threshold of 1. As an exploratory analysis of dynamics, max-normalized trajectories of the 1000 most abundant clonotypes were examined with PCA combined with hierarchical clustering. Separately sequenced CD4+ and CD8+ repertoires were used to assign a CD4 or CD8 phenotype to each responding clone. TCRdb trimmed public reads at Q25 via fastp, called clones via MiXCR and kept in-frame beta chains. When rows share a CDR3 protein, they turn into one entry using the most common DNA and genes. The V and J calls shown here were made by TCRdb, not taken from the authors' results. In this sample the table shows about 170,000 distinct CDR3 sequences, 10% to 15% of which occur a single time. 2.5% to 3.5% of the sample rests with the top ten.

Here the chain combines TRBV7-2 and TRBJ2-2; 9 bases in between match TRBD1. Sequencing was done on a sample of PBMCs or a T cell subset sorted from them (not recorded which). This clonotype was obtained from a man younger than 35 who had mild COVID-19 (a few samples of this study predate the infection). The sample titles of this study are shuffled in the database, so cell type and time point are left out; the donor was told from shared clones. The CDR3 sequence is CASSSPLQGARVRGNTGELFF. At the DNA level, the sequence is TGTGCCAGCAGCTCGCCCCTACAGGGGGCGCGTGTAAGGGGGAACACCGGGGAGCTGTTTTTT.